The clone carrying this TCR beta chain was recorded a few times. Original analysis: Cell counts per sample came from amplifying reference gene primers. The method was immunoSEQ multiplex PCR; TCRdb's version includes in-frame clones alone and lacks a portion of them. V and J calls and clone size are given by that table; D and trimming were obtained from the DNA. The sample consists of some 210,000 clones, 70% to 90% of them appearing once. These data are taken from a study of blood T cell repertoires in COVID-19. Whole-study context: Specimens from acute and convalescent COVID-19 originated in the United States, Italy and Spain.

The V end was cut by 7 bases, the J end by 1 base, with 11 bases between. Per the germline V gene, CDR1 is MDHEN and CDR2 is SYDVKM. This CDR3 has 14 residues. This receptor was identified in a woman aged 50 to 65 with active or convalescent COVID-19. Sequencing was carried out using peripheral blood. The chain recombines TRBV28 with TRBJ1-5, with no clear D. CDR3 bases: TGTGCCAGCACCAAGGGAGGCAGCAATCAGCCCCAGCATTTT. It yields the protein CASTKGGSNQPQHF.